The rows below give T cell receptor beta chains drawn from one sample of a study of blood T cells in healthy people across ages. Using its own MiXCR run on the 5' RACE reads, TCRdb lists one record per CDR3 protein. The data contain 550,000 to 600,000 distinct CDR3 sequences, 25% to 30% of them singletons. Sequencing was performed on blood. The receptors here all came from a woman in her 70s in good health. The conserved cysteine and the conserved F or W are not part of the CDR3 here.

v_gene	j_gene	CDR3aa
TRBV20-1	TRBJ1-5	SAQTGVQPQH
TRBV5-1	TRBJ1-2	ASSLPGRGAYGYT
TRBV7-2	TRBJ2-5	ASSRVGRRATETQY
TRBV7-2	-	ASSLRIGRSTNEQF
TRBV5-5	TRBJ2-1	ASSLLGSYNEQF
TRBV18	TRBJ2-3	ASSRQGIADTQY
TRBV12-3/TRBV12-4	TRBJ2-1	ASIPSGGASYNEQF
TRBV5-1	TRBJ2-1	ASSLVGGVSYNEQF
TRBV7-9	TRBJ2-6	ASSLADVQGYSGANVLT
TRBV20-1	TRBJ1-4	SARDHGTAREKLL
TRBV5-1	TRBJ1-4	ASSLLQGDEKLF
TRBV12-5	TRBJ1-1	ASGLGTGGVLVVAF
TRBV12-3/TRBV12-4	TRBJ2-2	ASQLAGNTGELF
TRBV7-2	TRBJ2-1	ASGQDSPGGEQF
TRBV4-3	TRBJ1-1	ASSQGRQMLNTEAF
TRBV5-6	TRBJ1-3	ASSLDLGRSSGNTIY
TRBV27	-	AGSSIAGGSLYEQY
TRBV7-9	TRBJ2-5	ASSPQSGTRRETQY
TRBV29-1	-	SVVRDGSTDTQH
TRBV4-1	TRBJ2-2	ASKPGLAGFGELF
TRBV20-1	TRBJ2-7	SASLNGGAGEQY
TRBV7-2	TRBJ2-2	ASSLGTPIAGELF
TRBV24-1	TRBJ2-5	ATSDPRAIQETQY
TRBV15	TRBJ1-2	ATSSIRDGVWGYT
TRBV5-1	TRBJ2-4	ASSLVPGRENIQY
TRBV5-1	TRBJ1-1	ASSLQDPNTEAF
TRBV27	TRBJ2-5	ASSPGRAGEETQY
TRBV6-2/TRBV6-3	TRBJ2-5	ASSPRGNFGETQY
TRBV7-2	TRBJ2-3	ASSGYAGGSGY
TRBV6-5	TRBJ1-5	ASSYSGRADSNQPQH
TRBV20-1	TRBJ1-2	SARSPHRVRNYGYT
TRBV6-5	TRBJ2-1	ATRARSSYNEQF
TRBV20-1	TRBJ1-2	SARDQLRFNYGYT
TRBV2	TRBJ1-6	ASSGIRNSPLH
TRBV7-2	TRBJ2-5	ASSLADKETQY
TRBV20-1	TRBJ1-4	SARAIRGEGEKLF
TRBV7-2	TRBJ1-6	ASRGGPTYNSPLH
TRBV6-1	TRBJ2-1	ASSDPQGYEQF
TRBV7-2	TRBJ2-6	ASSLVQGSGANVLT